The 17 T cell receptor beta chains below all came from one sample that was sequenced in a study of blood T cells in healthy people across ages. Combining a sample-barcoded 5' primer with a J-beta primer mix, a second PCR ran for 7 to 11 cycles. TCRdb re-called the 5' RACE reads through MiXCR, storing one row per CDR3 protein. Of about 1,000,000 distinct CDR3 sequences in the sample, 40% to 45% are singletons; the top ten hold under 20%. The specimen sequenced was blood. Source of these receptors: a woman aged 55-70 years in good health.

This clonotype was counted ten times or more. This sequence joins TRBV29-1 and TRBJ2-1, with TRBD1 matching 7 bases. This CDR3 spans 13 amino acids. Unmatched junction bases numbered 4, after V lost 4 bases and J lost 4 bases. Per germline, CDR1 SQVTM and CDR2 ANQGSEA. CDR3 in amino acids: CSVGRDRYNEQFF. The CDR3 region has the DNA TGCAGCGTTGGTCGGGACAGATACAATGAGCAGTTCTTC.

V and J are TRBV29-1 and TRBJ2-4; 7 bases are shared with TRBD1. The end of the DNA is better explained by TRBJ2-7, so the J call may be wrong. Germline-derived CDR1 and CDR2 are SQVTM and ANQGSEA. CDR3 length: 12 residues. Here the CDR3 reads CSVLRNRGEQYF. The CDR3 bases are TGCAGCGTTCTGAGGAACAGGGGCGAGCAGTACTTC.

This clonotype appeared a few times. CDR3 protein: CASSEYQGRAKNIQYF. The CDR3 coding sequence is TGTGCCAGCAGTGAATACCAGGGGCGGGCCAAAAACATTCAGTACTTC. V gene TRBV6-1 combines with J gene TRBJ2-4; a possible D gene is TRBD1 (6 bases). The germline V gene encodes CDR1 MNHNS and CDR2 SASEGT. V lost 2 bases, J lost 1 base, and 12 bases lay in between. This CDR3 spans 16 amino acids.

A few counts support this clonotype. The chain recombines TRBV7-3 with TRBJ2-3; D remains ambiguous. Germline assignment: CDR1 SGHTA and CDR2 FQGTGA. Trimming shortened V by 1 base and J by 2 bases, and 7 bases separated the two germline ends. This CDR3 spans 14 amino acids. CDR3 amino acids: CASSLNYDTDTQYF. CDR3 nucleotides: TGTGCCAGCAGCTTAAACTATGACACAGATACGCAGTATTTT.

J is TRBJ2-5 and V is TRBV28; D tentatively fits TRBD1 or TRBD2 (5 bases each). V gave up 4 bases and J gave up 7 bases, with 16 bases separating them. CDR3 size: 14 residues. Germline V gene lookup returns CDR1 MDHEN and CDR2 SYDVKM. The CDR3, as DNA: TGTGCCAGCAGTTCCCCGGGACGTGAGGGGACCCAGTACTTC. Translated: CASSSPGREGTQYF.

The rearrangement joins TRBV28 to TRBJ2-7; perhaps D is TRBD1 or TRBD2 (5 bases each). The CDR3 has 14 residues. Germline V gene lookup returns CDR1 MDHEN and CDR2 SYDVKM. Deletions cut 6 bases from V and 7 bases from J, with 19 bases between. CDR3 nucleotide sequence: TGTGCCAGCAGACTATCCGGGACCCCTAGGGAGCAGTACTTC. Encoded protein: CASRLSGTPREQYF.

The table lists this clonotype with many counts. The genes are TRBV20-1 and TRBJ2-4, with 13 nucleotides matching TRBD2. Germline loops: CDR1 DFQATT, CDR2 SNEGSKA (reference sequence). This CDR3 has 16 amino acids. V was pared by 3 bases and J by 0 bases, with 2 bases of the junction left unmatched. The CDR3 bases are TGCAGTGCTAGGGGACTAGCGGGATTAGCCAAAAACATTCAGTACTTC. Translated, it gives CSARGLAGLAKNIQYF.

Only a few counts were recorded for this clonotype. The chain uses TRBV20-1 and TRBJ2-3; D uncertain. The CDR3 loop spans 16 amino acids. V was shortened by 6 bases and J by 1 base, with 20 bases between the two germline ends. The germline V gene encodes CDR1 DFQATT and CDR2 SNEGSKA (reference sequence). Here the CDR3 reads CSALMPLPTRTDTQYF. CDR3 nucleotides: TGCAGTGCCCTAATGCCTCTACCGACCCGCACAGATACGCAGTATTTT.

This clonotype was seen a handful of times. The rearrangement links TRBV2 to TRBJ2-7, with D unresolved. The CDR3 length is 17 residues. Germline V lookup: CDR1 SNHLY, CDR2 FYNNEI. V shed 4 bases and J shed 0 bases, with 19 bases lying between them. The CDR3 here is CASSGAERNLGSYEQYF. The CDR3 region has the DNA TGTGCCAGCAGTGGTGCGGAAAGGAACCTCGGCTCCTACGAGCAGTACTTC.

This chain uses TRBV10-3 with TRBJ1-2, with TRBD1 identical over 7 bases. The V gene's germline CDR1 is ENHRY and CDR2 SYGVKD. The CDR3 sequence is 15 residues long. Germline trimming cut 5 bases from V and 4 bases from J; bases unmatched to any gene: 10. In DNA, the CDR3 is TGTGCCATCAGTAGGGGACAGTCTGCACTCTATGGCTACACCTTC. This gives the protein CAISRGQSALYGYTF.

The CDR3 here is CASSYSTRNLNEQFF. CDR3 coding DNA: TGTGCCAGCAGTTACTCGACTAGGAATCTCAATGAGCAGTTCTTC. This sequence joins TRBV6-5 and TRBJ2-1; D may be TRBD2 (6 bases). V was shortened by 0 bases and J by 6 bases, with 12 bases between the two germline ends. There are 15 residues in the CDR3. Germline V gene data show CDR1 as MNHEY and CDR2 as SVGAGI.

This clonotype has just a few counts. The rearrangement joins TRBV5-5 to TRBJ2-3; the D gene is possibly TRBD2 (6 bases). The germline CDR1 and CDR2 sequences are SGHKS and YYEKEE (reference sequence). The CDR3 totals 16 residues. Deletions cut 0 bases from V and 3 bases from J, with 14 bases between. Written as DNA, the CDR3 is TGTGCCAGCAGCTTGGCCTCAGCGGGCATTACAGATACGCAGTATTTT. It is translated as CASSLASAGITDTQYF.

This clonotype was found a few times. The chain links TRBV20-1 to TRBJ1-2; TRBD1 aligns across 8 bases. CDR1 and CDR2 from the germline V gene are DFQATT and SNEGSKA (reference sequence). Trimming removed 0 bases from V and 5 bases from J; junction bases left unmatched: 8. The CDR3 is 15 residues long. The CDR3 region is CSARDGTGLQYGYTF. The CDR3 bases are TGCAGTGCTAGAGATGGGACAGGTTTACAATATGGCTACACCTTC.

This sequence joins TRBV20-1 and TRBJ1-4; TRBD1 agrees at 9 bases. J lost 7 bases, V lost 5 bases, and 5 bases had no gene match. Per germline, CDR1 DFQATT and CDR2 SNEGSKA (reference sequence). This CDR3 is 13 amino acids long. This chain's CDR3 is CSAFGTGTEKLFF. The CDR3 coding sequence is TGCAGTGCTTTCGGGACAGGGACTGAAAAACTGTTTTTT.

This rearrangement joins TRBV6-5 to TRBJ2-5; tentatively, D is TRBD2 (6 bases). The CDR3 totals 14 residues. The germline gives CDR1 MNHEY, CDR2 SVGAGI. Trimming stripped 5 bases from V and 3 bases from J, with 13 bases between. The CDR3 region is CASSRSGSEETQYF. The DNA for the CDR3 is TGTGCCAGCAGTAGATCCGGGAGCGAAGAGACCCAGTACTTC.

The chain employs TRBV20-1 and TRBJ2-5; D gene ambiguous. CDR1 is DFQATT, CDR2 SNEGSKA, per germline (reference sequence). Trimming removed 3 bases at V and 2 bases at J, with 16 bases between. This CDR3 contains 15 residues. The CDR3 loop is CSARTNPGPQETQYF. The CDR3 coding sequence is TGCAGTGCTAGGACGAACCCGGGCCCTCAAGAGACCCAGTACTTC.

The rearrangement uses TRBV9 and TRBJ2-3; D gene unclear. V was pared by 1 base and J by 2 bases, with 11 bases between. CDR3 length: 15 residues. Germline V gene sequence: CDR1 SGDLS, CDR2 YYNGEE. The CDR3 region has the DNA TGTGCCAGCAGCGTAACCCGACTTGCCACAGATACGCAGTATTTT. Translated: CASSVTRLATDTQYF.